The text below deals with one T cell receptor (beta chain). Researchers ran the PCR with 60 Vbeta and 13 Jbeta primers. Sequencing was performed with immunoSEQ multiplex PCR; in TCRdb, only in-frame clones are kept and a portion is missing. This sample yields under 200,000 clones, of which 68% are seen a single time; approximately 1.5% belongs to the top ten. Germline lookup yields CDR1 SGHAT and CDR2 FQNNGV. V dropped 3 bases and J dropped 8; count of bases not matched to a gene: 9. The CDR3 is made up of 14 amino acids. The source of the sample is a study of cytomegalovirus exposure and HLA in healthy donors. Healthy people donating bone marrow made up the donors.

The V gene is TRBV11-2, the J gene TRBJ1-2; TRBD1 matches 7 bases. The TCR sequence derives from a man aged 50 to 59 in good health and CMV-seronegative. Material: PBMCs. The CDR3 is CASSLSRDSQGYTF. CDR3 in DNA: TGTGCCAGCAGCTTGTCCCGGGACAGCCAGGGCTACACCTTC.